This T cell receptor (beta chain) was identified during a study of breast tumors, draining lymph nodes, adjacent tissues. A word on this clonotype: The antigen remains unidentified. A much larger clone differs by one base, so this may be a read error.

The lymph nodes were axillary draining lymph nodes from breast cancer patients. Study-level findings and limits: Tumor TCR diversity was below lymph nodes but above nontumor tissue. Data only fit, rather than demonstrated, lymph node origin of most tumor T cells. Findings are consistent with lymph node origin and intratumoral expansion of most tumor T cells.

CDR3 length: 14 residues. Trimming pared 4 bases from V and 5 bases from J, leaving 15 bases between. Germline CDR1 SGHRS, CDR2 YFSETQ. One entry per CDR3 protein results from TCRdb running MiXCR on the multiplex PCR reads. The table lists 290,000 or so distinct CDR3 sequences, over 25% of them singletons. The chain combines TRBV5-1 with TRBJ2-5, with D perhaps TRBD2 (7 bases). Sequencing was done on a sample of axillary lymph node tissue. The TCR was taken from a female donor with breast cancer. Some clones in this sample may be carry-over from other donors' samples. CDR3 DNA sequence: TGCGCCAGCAGCACCATCAGGGGAGGGGAGACCCAGTACTTC. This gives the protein CASSTIRGGETQYF. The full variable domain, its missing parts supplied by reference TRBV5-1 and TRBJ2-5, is KAGVTQTPRYLIKTRGQQVTLSCSPISGHRSVSWYQQTPGQGLQFLFEYFSETQRNKGNFPGRFSGRQFSNSRSEMNVSTLELGDSALYLCASSTIRGGETQYFGPGTRLLVL.